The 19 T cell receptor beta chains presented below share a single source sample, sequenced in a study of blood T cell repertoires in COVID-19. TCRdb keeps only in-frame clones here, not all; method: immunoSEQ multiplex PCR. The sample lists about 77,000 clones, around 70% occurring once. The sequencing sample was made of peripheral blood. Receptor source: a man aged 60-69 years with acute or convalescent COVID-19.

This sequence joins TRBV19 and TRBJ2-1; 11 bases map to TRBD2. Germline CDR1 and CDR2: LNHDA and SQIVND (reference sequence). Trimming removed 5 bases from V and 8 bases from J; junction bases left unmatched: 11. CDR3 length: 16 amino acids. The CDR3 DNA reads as TGTGCCAGTAGTCCCGTGGGTAGCGGGAGGGCCGATGAGCAGTTCTTC. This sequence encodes CASSPVGSGRADEQFF.

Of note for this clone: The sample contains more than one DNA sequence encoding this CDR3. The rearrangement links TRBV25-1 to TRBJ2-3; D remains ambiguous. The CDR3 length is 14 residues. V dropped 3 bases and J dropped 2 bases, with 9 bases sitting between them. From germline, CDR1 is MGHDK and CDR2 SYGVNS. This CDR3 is CASSEYSLTDTQYF. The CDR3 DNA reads TGTGCCAGCAGTGAGTACAGCCTCACAGATACGCAGTATTTT.

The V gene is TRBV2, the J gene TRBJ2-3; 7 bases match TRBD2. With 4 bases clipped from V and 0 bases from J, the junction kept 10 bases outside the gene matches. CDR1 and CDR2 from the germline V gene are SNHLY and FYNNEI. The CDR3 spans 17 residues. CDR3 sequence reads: CASSGLAVVLSTDTQYF. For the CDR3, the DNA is TGTGCCAGCAGTGGTCTAGCGGTCGTTCTTAGCACAGATACGCAGTATTTT. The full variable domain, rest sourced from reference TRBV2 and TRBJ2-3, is EPEVTQTPSHQVTQMGQEVILRCVPISNHLYFYWYRQILGQKVEFLVSFYNNEISEKSEIFDDQFSVERPDGSNFTLKIRSTKLEDSAMYFCASSGLAVVLSTDTQYFGPGTRLTVL.

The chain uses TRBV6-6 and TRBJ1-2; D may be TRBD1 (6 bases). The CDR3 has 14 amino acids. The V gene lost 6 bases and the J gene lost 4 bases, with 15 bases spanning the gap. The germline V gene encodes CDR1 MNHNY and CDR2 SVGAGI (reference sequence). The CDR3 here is CASRKQGTIYGYTF. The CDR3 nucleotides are TGTGCCAGCAGAAAACAGGGCACGATCTATGGCTACACCTTC.

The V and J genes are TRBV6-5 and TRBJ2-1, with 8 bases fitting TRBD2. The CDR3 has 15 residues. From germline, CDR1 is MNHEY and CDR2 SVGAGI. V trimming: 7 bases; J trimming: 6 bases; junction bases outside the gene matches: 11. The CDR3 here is CASTLGVAGLNEQFF. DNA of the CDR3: TGTGCCAGCACCTTGGGTGTAGCGGGACTCAATGAGCAGTTCTTC.

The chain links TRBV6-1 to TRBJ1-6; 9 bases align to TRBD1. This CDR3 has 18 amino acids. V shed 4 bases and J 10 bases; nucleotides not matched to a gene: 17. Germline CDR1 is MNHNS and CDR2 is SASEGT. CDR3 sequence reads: CASSAELSRQGVGSPLHF. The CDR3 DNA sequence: TGTGCCAGCAGTGCCGAGCTATCAAGACAGGGGGTAGGATCACCCCTCCACTTT.

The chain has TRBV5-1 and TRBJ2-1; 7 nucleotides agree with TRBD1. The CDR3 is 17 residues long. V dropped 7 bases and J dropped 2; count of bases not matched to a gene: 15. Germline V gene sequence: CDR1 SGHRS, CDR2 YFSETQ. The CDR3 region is CASRVGPDRSTYNEQFF. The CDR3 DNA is TGCGCCAGCCGGGTCGGACCGGACAGGAGTACCTACAATGAGCAGTTCTTC.

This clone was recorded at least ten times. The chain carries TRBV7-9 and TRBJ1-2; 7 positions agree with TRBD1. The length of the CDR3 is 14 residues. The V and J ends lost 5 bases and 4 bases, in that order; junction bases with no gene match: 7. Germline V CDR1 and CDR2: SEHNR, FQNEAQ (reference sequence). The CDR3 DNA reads TGTGCCAGCAGCGCGACAGGGAAGAGCTATGGCTACACCTTC. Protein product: CASSATGKSYGYTF. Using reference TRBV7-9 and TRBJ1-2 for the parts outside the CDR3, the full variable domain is DTGVSQNPRHKITKRGQNVTFRCDPISEHNRLYWYRQTLGQGPEFLTYFQNEAQLEKSRLLSDRFSAERPKGSFSTLEIQRTEQGDSAMYLCASSATGKSYGYTFGSGTRLTVV.

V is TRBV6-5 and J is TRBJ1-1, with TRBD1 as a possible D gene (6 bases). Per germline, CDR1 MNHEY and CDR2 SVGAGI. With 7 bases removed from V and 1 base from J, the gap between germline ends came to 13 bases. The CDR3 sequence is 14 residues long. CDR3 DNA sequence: TGTGCCAGCAAGACAGGCATCGCGAACACTGAAGCTTTCTTT. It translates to CASKTGIANTEAFF.

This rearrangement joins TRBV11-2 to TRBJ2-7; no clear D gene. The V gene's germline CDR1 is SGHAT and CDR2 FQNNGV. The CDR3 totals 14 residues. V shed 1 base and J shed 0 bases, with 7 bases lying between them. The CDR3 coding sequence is TGTGCCAGCAGCTTAGTCGGGTCCTCCTACGAGCAGTACTTC. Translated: CASSLVGSSYEQYF. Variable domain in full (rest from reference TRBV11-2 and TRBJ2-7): EAGVAQSPRYKIIEKRQSVAFWCNPISGHATLYWYQQILGQGPKLLIQFQNNGVVDDSQLPKDRFSAERLKGVDSTLKIQPAKLEDSAVYLCASSLVGSSYEQYFGPGTRLTVT.

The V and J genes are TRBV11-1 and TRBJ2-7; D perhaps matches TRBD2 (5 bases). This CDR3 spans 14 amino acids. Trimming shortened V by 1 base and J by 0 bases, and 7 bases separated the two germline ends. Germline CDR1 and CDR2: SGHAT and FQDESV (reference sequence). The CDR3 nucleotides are TGTGCCAGCAGCTTAGGAGGGAGCTCCTACGAGCAGTACGTC. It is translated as CASSLGGSSYEQYV.

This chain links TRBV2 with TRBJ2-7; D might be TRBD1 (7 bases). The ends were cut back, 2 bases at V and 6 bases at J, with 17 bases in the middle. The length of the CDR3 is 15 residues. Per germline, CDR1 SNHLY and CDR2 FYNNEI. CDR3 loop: CASSEFGQGGIEQYF. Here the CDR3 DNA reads TGTGCCAGCAGTGAATTTGGGCAGGGGGGAATCGAGCAGTACTTC.

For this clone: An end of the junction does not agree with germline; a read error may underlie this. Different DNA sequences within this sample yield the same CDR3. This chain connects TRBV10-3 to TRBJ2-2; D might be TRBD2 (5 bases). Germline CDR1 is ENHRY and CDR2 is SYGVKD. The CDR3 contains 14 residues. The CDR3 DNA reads TGTGCCATCAGTGGACGCGGTACGGACGGGGAACTGTTTTTT. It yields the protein CAISGRGTDGELFF.

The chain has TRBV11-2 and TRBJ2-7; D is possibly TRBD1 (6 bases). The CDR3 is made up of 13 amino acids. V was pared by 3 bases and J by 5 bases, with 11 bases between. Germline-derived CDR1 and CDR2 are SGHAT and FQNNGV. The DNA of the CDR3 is TGTGCCAGCAGCTTCTACAGGGACCACGAGCAGTACTTC. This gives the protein CASSFYRDHEQYF. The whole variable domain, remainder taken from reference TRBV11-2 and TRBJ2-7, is EAGVAQSPRYKIIEKRQSVAFWCNPISGHATLYWYQQILGQGPKLLIQFQNNGVVDDSQLPKDRFSAERLKGVDSTLKIQPAKLEDSAVYLCASSFYRDHEQYFGPGTRLTVT.

The CDR3 region has the DNA TGCGCCAGCAGCCAAGATCCGGGACAGGTGGAGACCCAGTACTTC. Translating it yields CASSQDPGQVETQYF. V is TRBV4-1 and J is TRBJ2-5; 8 nucleotides line up with TRBD1. Germline CDR1 and CDR2: MGHRA and YSYEKL. Germline trimming cut 0 bases from V and 5 bases from J; bases unmatched to any gene: 5. The CDR3 has 15 residues.

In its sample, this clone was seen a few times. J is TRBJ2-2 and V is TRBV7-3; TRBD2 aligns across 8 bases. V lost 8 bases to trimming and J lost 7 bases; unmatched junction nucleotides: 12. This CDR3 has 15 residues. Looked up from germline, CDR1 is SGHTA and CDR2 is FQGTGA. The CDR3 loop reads CASREGPLDGGELFF. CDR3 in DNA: TGTGCCAGCCGGGAGGGACCCCTGGACGGCGGGGAGCTGTTTTTT.

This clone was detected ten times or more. The chain's CDR3 is CAWSVGSGYEQYV. The CDR3 nucleotides read TGTGCCTGGAGCGTGGGTAGCGGCTACGAGCAGTACGTC. The chain uses TRBV30 and TRBJ2-7, with D possibly TRBD2 on 6 matching bases. The CDR3 has 13 residues. The germline V and J ends were trimmed by 3 bases and 3 bases, with 12 bases remaining between them. The germline CDR1 and CDR2 sequences are GTSNPN and SVGIG (reference sequence).

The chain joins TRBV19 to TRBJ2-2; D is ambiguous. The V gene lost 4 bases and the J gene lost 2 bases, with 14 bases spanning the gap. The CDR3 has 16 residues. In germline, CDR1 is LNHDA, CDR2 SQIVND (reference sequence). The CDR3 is CASSNSPGLNTGELFF. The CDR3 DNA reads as TGTGCCAGTAGTAACTCTCCGGGTCTTAACACCGGGGAGCTGTTTTTT.

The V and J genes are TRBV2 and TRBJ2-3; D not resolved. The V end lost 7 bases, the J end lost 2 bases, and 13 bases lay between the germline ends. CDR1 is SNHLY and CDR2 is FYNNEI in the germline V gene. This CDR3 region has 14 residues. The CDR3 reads CASMASPDTDTQYF. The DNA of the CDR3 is TGTGCCAGCATGGCCTCGCCCGACACAGATACGCAGTATTTT.